This TCR beta chain is drawn from a study of CD8 T cells in ankylosing spondylitis. This clonotype was seen repeatedly, ten times or more. Its specificity is not known. Study results and caveats: A TCR beta motif of fewer than ten highly homologous variants seemed to mark ankylosing spondylitis blood. In the blood and synovial fluid of reactive arthritis, some motif variants had been previously reported.

The V segment lost 4 bases and the J segment 5 bases; nucleotides outside the gene matches: 9. The germline V gene has CDR1 MNHNS and CDR2 SASEGT. This CDR3 is built from 18 residues. 5'-RACE, quantitative and with molecular barcodes, yielded the TCR beta libraries. TCRdb re-called the 5' RACE reads through MiXCR, storing one row per CDR3 protein. The sample has about 250,000 distinct CDR3 sequences, roughly a tenth seen once; the top ten hold 2.6%. The clonotype originates from a male donor with ankylosing spondylitis or in good health (not recorded which). Sequencing input: blood, either unsorted or a sorted T cell fraction (not recorded which). The chain uses TRBV6-1 and TRBJ2-1, with TRBD2 matching over 15 bases. The DNA of the CDR3 is TGTGCCAGCAGTGCGAAAGAGAGGACTAGCGGGAGGGACAATGAGCAGTTCTTC. Its protein is CASSAKERTSGRDNEQFF.